The 12 T cell receptor beta chains below come from one sample, sequenced in a study of identical twins. Using its own MiXCR run on the 5' RACE reads, TCRdb lists one record per CDR3 protein. Here the sample spans a few hundred thousand distinct CDR3 sequences, roughly 9% being singletons. Sequences were obtained from naive T cells sorted from blood. The receptors originated from a woman in her forties or fifties in good health.

This clonotype was counted ten times or more. This chain uses TRBV5-1 with TRBJ2-2, with TRBD1 matching 7 bases. CDR3 length equals 15 residues. J lost 4 bases, V lost 0 bases, and 3 bases had no gene match. Germline-derived CDR1 and CDR2 are SGHRS and YFSETQ. CDR3 protein: CASSLARTGTGELFF. The CDR3 DNA sequence: TGCGCCAGCAGCTTGGCCCGGACAGGCACCGGGGAGCTGTTTTTT.

This chain links TRBV11-3 with TRBJ2-7; tentatively, D is TRBD1 (6 bases). V lost 5 bases and J 3 bases, leaving 14 bases between the germline ends. CDR3 size: 14 residues. CDR1 is SGHNT, CDR2 YENEEA, per germline. The CDR3 nucleotides are TGTGCCAGCAGCGGAAGAGGGACATTCTACGAGCAGTACTTC. This translates into CASSGRGTFYEQYF.

This clonotype has ten or more counts. This sequence joins TRBV10-3 and TRBJ2-1, with TRBD2 matching over 12 bases. The V gene end was trimmed by 1 base and the J gene end by 7 bases; junction bases not matched to a gene: 5. The CDR3 has 16 residues. CDR1 is ENHRY, CDR2 SYGVKD, per germline. CDR3 loop: CAISEYVTSGRNEQFF. Written as DNA, the CDR3 is TGTGCCATCAGTGAGTATGTGACTAGCGGGAGAAATGAGCAGTTCTTC.

The V gene is TRBV15, the J gene TRBJ2-4; TRBD1 matches at 9 bases. Germline V gene data show CDR1 as LNHNV and CDR2 as YYDKDF (reference sequence). The CDR3 has 13 residues. V gave up 6 bases and J gave up 8 bases; unmatched junction bases: 5. In DNA, the CDR3 is TGTGCCACCAGGGGACAGGGAGAGGACATTCAGTACTTC. Translation gives CATRGQGEDIQYF.

This clonotype has at least ten counts. The V call is TRBV6-5, the J call TRBJ2-7; D gene unclear. The CDR3 has 14 amino acids. The germline V and J ends were trimmed by 6 bases and 0 bases, with 12 bases remaining between them. Germline CDR1 MNHEY, CDR2 SVGAGI. The CDR3 protein is CASRRSPGSYEQYF. The CDR3 nucleotides read TGTGCCAGCAGGAGATCCCCGGGCTCCTACGAGCAGTACTTC.

Only a few counts were recorded for this clonotype. The CDR3 sequence is CASRITQGNYGYTF. The CDR3 DNA sequence: TGTGCCAGTAGAATCACCCAGGGTAACTATGGCTACACCTTC. The chain has TRBV6-6 and TRBJ1-2; TRBD1 is a possible D gene (5 bases). Germline V gene sequence: CDR1 MNHNY, CDR2 SVGAGI (reference sequence). The CDR3 extends over 14 amino acids. Trimming shortened V by 9 bases and J by 1 base, and 15 bases separated the two germline ends.

At least ten counts were recorded for this clonotype. This sequence joins TRBV29-1 and TRBJ2-1; 7 bases match TRBD2. Germline CDR1 reads SQVTM; CDR2 reads ANQGSEA. The CDR3 length is 11 residues. J was trimmed by 8 bases and V by 7 bases; bases with no gene match: 5. The CDR3, as DNA: TGCAGCGCCGAACTAGCGCATGAGCAGTTCTTC. Translating it yields CSAELAHEQFF.

This clonotype was seen a handful of times. The chain is built from TRBV7-3 and TRBJ2-1; 9 bases agree with TRBD1. Germline assignment: CDR1 SGHTA and CDR2 FQGTGA. This CDR3 comprises 17 residues. V dropped 4 bases and J dropped 8; count of bases not matched to a gene: 15. CDR3 DNA: TGTGCCAGCAGCTCCTGGAGAACAGGGGGCGCCAGGGATGAGCAGTTCTTC. It encodes CASSSWRTGGARDEQFF.

The chain links TRBV5-1 to TRBJ1-1; unclear D gene. The CDR3 loop spans 11 amino acids. Germline values: CDR1 SGHRS, CDR2 YFSETQ. V lost 6 bases and J lost 5, with 8 bases in between. This CDR3 reads CASKSLTEAFF. CDR3 nucleotides: TGCGCCAGCAAGAGTCTGACTGAAGCTTTCTTT.

This clonotype has ten or more counts. V is TRBV6-5 and J is TRBJ1-2; D is ambiguous. The CDR3 is 12 amino acids. CDR1 is MNHEY, CDR2 SVGAGI, per germline. Trimming pared 10 bases from V and 6 bases from J, leaving 15 bases between. CDR3 sequence reads: CATLHRTHGYTF. The DNA for the CDR3 is TGTGCCACCCTTCACAGAACCCATGGCTACACCTTC.

At least ten counts were recorded for this clonotype. CDR3 DNA: TGTGCCAGCAGTCAGTCAGGGCAGCCCCAGCATTTT. Its protein is CASSQSGQPQHF. This sequence joins TRBV12-3 or TRBV12-4 and TRBJ1-5; tentative D call: TRBD1 (5 bases). The CDR3 contains 12 residues. Trimming left V 5 bases short and J 7 bases short, with 9 bases between.

This clonotype was counted at least ten times. V is TRBV6-5 and J is TRBJ2-3; no clear D. CDR3 length: 16 residues. From germline, CDR1 is MNHEY and CDR2 SVGAGI. Trimming stripped 0 bases from V and 0 bases from J, with 10 bases between. CDR3 protein: CASSYSADSSTDTQYF. The CDR3, as DNA: TGTGCCAGCAGTTACTCGGCGGATTCGAGCACAGATACGCAGTATTTT.